The 20 T cell receptor beta chains presented below share a single source sample, sequenced in a study of blood T cell repertoires in COVID-19. Sequenced by immunoSEQ multiplex PCR; TCRdb stores in-frame clones only, minus some. The table records around 310,000 clones, around nine tenths of them present only once. Sequencing was carried out using PBMCs or T cells enriched from blood (not recorded which). These receptors came from a woman aged 30 to 39 who had recovered from COVID-19.

The chain employs TRBV11-3 and TRBJ2-2; no reliable D call. The CDR3 contains 12 residues. From germline, CDR1 is SGHNT and CDR2 YENEEA. The V and J ends lost 5 bases and 6 bases respectively, with 7 bases between them. The CDR3 nucleotides are TGTGCCAGCAGCGGGCAGCCCGGGGAGCTGTTTTTT. Its translation: CASSGQPGELFF.

This chain links TRBV14 with TRBJ1-1; possible D gene TRBD1, 6 bases. Germline assignment: CDR1 SGHDN and CDR2 FVKESK. V lost 2 bases, J lost 4 bases, and 11 bases lay in between. The length of the CDR3 is 14 residues. CDR3 DNA sequence: TGTGCCAGCAGCCAACAGGGAGGGGGCACTGAAGCTTTCTTT. Protein sequence: CASSQQGGGTEAFF.

This rearrangement joins TRBV4-1 to TRBJ2-5, with 11 bases aligning to TRBD2. After removal of 3 bases from V and 4 bases from J, the junction contained 10 bases not matched to a gene. The CDR3 is made up of 17 amino acids. CDR1 is MGHRA, CDR2 YSYEKL, per germline. In nucleotides, the CDR3 is TGCGCCAGCAGCCATCTTGTTAGCGGGAGGGGGGGAGAGACCCAGTACTTC. Residues: CASSHLVSGRGGETQYF.

This rearrangement joins TRBV6-5 to TRBJ2-5; a possible D gene is TRBD2 (6 bases). CDR1 and CDR2 from the germline V gene are MNHEY and SVGAGI. V was trimmed by 6 bases and J by 7 bases, leaving 9 bases between them. This CDR3 region has 11 residues. CDR3: CASRNGGTQYF. CDR3 nucleotide sequence: TGTGCCAGCAGAAACGGGGGGACCCAGTACTTC.

J is TRBJ2-1 and V is TRBV19, with D possibly matching TRBD2 (5 bases). Germline CDR1 and CDR2: LNHDA and SQIVND (reference sequence). The CDR3 is 14 amino acids. The germline V and J ends were trimmed by 7 bases and 0 bases, with 10 bases remaining between them. CDR3 nucleotides: TGTGCCAGTAAGGACTGGAGCTCCTACAATGAGCAGTTCTTC. Residues: CASKDWSSYNEQFF.

The chain combines TRBV5-4 with TRBJ1-5, with unresolved D. This CDR3 is built from 20 residues. The germline gives CDR1 SGHNT, CDR2 YYREEE (reference sequence). Trimming took off 1 base at V and 3 bases at J, with 26 bases between the two ends. For the CDR3, the DNA is TGTGCCAGCAGCTTGTTCCCTCCCGGCCGGTGGTGGCAGGCCAATCAGCCCCAGCATTTT. This sequence encodes CASSLFPPGRWWQANQPQHF.

The gene calls are TRBV3-1 (or the pseudogene TRBV3-2) and TRBJ1-1, with no clear D. The CDR3 is 15 amino acids. Germline-derived CDR1 and CDR2 are LGHDT and YNNKEL (reference sequence). The ends were cut back, 4 bases at V and 0 bases at J, with 12 bases in the middle. In DNA, the CDR3 is TGTGCCAGCAGCCTAGAGGCCACGATGAACACTGAAGCTTTCTTT. Translated: CASSLEATMNTEAFF.

This clone was seen once. V gene TRBV15 combines with J gene TRBJ2-7; 10 bases map to TRBD1. CDR3 length: 14 amino acids. V lost 1 base to trimming and J lost 9 bases; unmatched junction nucleotides: 6. CDR1 is LNHNV, CDR2 YYDKDF, per germline (reference sequence). In DNA, the CDR3 is TGTGCCACCAGCAGAGCCGGGACAGGGGCCTCGCAGTACTTC. Translation: CATSRAGTGASQYF.

This sequence joins TRBV9 and TRBJ1-4, with 7 bases aligning to TRBD1. V was clipped by 3 bases and J by 3 bases; unmatched bases: 5. The CDR3 extends over 15 amino acids. Germline lookup yields CDR1 SGDLS and CDR2 YYNGEE. The CDR3 coding sequence is TGTGCCAGCAGCGGGGGTGGACAGGCTAATGAAAAACTGTTTTTT. Residues: CASSGGGQANEKLFF.

The CDR3 here is CASSPGQLKGRLNGYTF. The DNA for the CDR3 is TGTGCCAGCAGTCCGGGACAGTTGAAAGGACGTCTGAATGGCTACACCTTC. The chain couples TRBV6-6 to TRBJ1-2; 7 bases map to TRBD1. V dropped 5 bases and J dropped 6; count of bases not matched to a gene: 18. There are 17 residues in the CDR3. Germline V lookup: CDR1 MNHNY, CDR2 SVGAGI (reference sequence).

This clone has only one observation. The genes are TRBV7-9 and TRBJ1-2; D call uncertain. Trimming shortened V by 5 bases and J by 8 bases, and 18 bases separated the two germline ends. The CDR3 totals 14 residues. Germline lookup yields CDR1 SEHNR and CDR2 FQNEAQ (reference sequence). The CDR3 reads CASSLTPTKRGYTF. The CDR3 coding sequence is TGTGCCAGCAGCCTCACCCCCACGAAACGGGGCTACACCTTC.

There are a few counts of this clone. The J gene is TRBJ1-6, the V gene TRBV28; 7 bases map to TRBD1. From germline, CDR1 is MDHEN and CDR2 SYDVKM. There are 14 residues in the CDR3. V lost 3 bases to trimming and J lost 14 bases; unmatched junction nucleotides: 10. CDR3 DNA: TGTGCCAGCAGTTTTCTCACACAGGGGATCGCCCTCCACTTT. Its protein is CASSFLTQGIALHF.

The V and J genes are TRBV28 and TRBJ2-7, with D perhaps TRBD2 (6 bases). The germline V gene encodes CDR1 MDHEN and CDR2 SYDVKM. The V gene lost 5 bases and the J gene lost 3 bases, with 14 bases spanning the gap. The CDR3 length is 14 residues. In nucleotides, the CDR3 is TGTGCCAGCAGTAGCACTAGCTGGTACTACGAGCAGTACTTC. It is translated as CASSSTSWYYEQYF. Drawing the rest from reference TRBV28 and TRBJ2-7, the complete variable domain is DVKVTQSSRYLVKRTGEKVFLECVQDMDHENMFWYRQDPGLGLRLIYFSYDVKMKEKGDIPEGYSVSREKKERFSLILESASTNQTSMYLCASSSTSWYYEQYFGPGTRLTVT.

This chain connects TRBV4-2 to TRBJ1-5; no definite D call. This CDR3 is built from 13 residues. V gave up 3 bases and J gave up 4 bases, with 7 bases separating them. Per germline, CDR1 LGHNA and CDR2 YNFKEQ. CDR3 nucleotides: TGTGCCAGCAGCCAGGCGGTAAATCAGCCCCAGCATTTT. It codes for CASSQAVNQPQHF.

J is TRBJ2-1 and V is TRBV5-1; tentatively, D is TRBD2 (7 bases). The CDR3 is 15 amino acids. The germline V gene has CDR1 SGHRS and CDR2 YFSETQ. V dropped 3 bases and J dropped 2 bases, with 12 bases sitting between them. The CDR3 DNA reads TGCGCCAGCAGCTCGGGGGGCGTCACCTACAATGAGCAGTTCTTC. Translation: CASSSGGVTYNEQFF.

J is TRBJ1-2 and V is TRBV12-3 or TRBV12-4; D might be TRBD1 (6 bases). This CDR3 has 12 residues. Trimming took off 6 bases at V and 5 bases at J, with 10 bases between the two ends. The CDR3 is CASRSTGYGYTF. CDR3 DNA: TGTGCCAGCAGATCAACAGGGTATGGCTACACCTTC.

The chain joins TRBV5-1 to TRBJ2-7, with D perhaps TRBD1 (6 bases). Per germline, CDR1 SGHRS and CDR2 YFSETQ. This CDR3 spans 14 amino acids. With 3 bases removed from V and 6 bases from J, the gap between germline ends came to 16 bases. The CDR3 nucleotides are TGCGCCAGCAGCTCGGACAGCGGTATGGGCGAGCAGTACTTC. Translating gives CASSSDSGMGEQYF. Full variable domain (missing parts from reference TRBV5-1 and TRBJ2-7): KAGVTQTPRYLIKTRGQQVTLSCSPISGHRSVSWYQQTPGQGLQFLFEYFSETQRNKGNFPGRFSGRQFSNSRSEMNVSTLELGDSALYLCASSSDSGMGEQYFGPGTRLTVT.

The CDR3 DNA sequence: TGCGCCAGCAGCTCACCCTTGGGAGTAGCGGGGTACACCGGGGAGCTGTTTTTT. Residues: CASSSPLGVAGYTGELFF. V usage is TRBV5-1 and J usage is TRBJ2-2, with 8 nucleotides matching TRBD2. The CDR3 length is 18 residues. V gave up 3 bases and J gave up 3 bases; unmatched junction bases: 13. The germline V gene encodes CDR1 SGHRS and CDR2 YFSETQ. Full variable domain (rest looked up from reference TRBV5-1 and TRBJ2-2): KAGVTQTPRYLIKTRGQQVTLSCSPISGHRSVSWYQQTPGQGLQFLFEYFSETQRNKGNFPGRFSGRQFSNSRSEMNVSTLELGDSALYLCASSSPLGVAGYTGELFFGEGSRLTVL.

The chain has TRBV7-9 and TRBJ1-4, with 9 bases identical to TRBD1. V was clipped by 5 bases and J by 5 bases; unmatched bases: 3. CDR1 is SEHNR and CDR2 is FQNEAQ in the germline V gene (reference sequence). The CDR3 loop spans 14 amino acids. The CDR3 loop is CASSRGQGNEKLFF. CDR3 sequence (DNA): TGTGCCAGCAGCCGCGGACAGGGGAATGAAAAACTGTTTTTT.

The chain combines TRBV20-1 with TRBJ1-2; D call uncertain. CDR3 length: 11 residues. The V gene's germline CDR1 is DFQATT and CDR2 SNEGSKA (reference sequence). Trimming left V 6 bases short and J 5 bases short, with 10 bases between. The CDR3 DNA follows: TGCAGTGCCTATGGAGGGTATGGCTACACCTTC. It encodes CSAYGGYGYTF.